This T cell receptor (beta chain) was recorded in a study of T-cell reconstitution after alpha-beta-depleted transplantation in children. Library preparation (for TCRbeta) was performed with unique molecular identifiers. TCRdb re-called the PCR reads through MiXCR, storing one row per CDR3 protein. The sample lists 200,000 to 300,000 distinct CDR3 sequences; more than 10% were seen once. The V end lost 7 bases, the J end lost 5 bases, and 11 bases lay between the germline ends. This CDR3 spans 12 amino acids. This clonotype was detected only a few times. The sample was PBMCs from the stem cell graft donor, taken from the stem cell graft. The TCR originated in a human donor who donated a stem cell graft to a child with acute lymphoblastic leukemia. V and J are TRBV12-3 or TRBV12-4 and TRBJ2-5; D unresolved. The CDR3 sequence is CASTTQSETQYF. DNA of the CDR3: TGTGCCAGCACCACACAATCGGAGACCCAGTACTTC.